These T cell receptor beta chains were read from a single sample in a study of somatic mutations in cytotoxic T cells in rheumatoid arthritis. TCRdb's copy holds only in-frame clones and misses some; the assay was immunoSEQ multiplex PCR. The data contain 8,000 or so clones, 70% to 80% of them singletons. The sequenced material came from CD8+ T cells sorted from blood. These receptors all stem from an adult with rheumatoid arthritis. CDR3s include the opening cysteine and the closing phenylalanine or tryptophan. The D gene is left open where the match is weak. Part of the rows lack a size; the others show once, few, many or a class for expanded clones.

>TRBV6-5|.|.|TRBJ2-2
TGTGCCAGCAGTCCGACAGCTACCGGGGAGCTGTTTTTT
CASSPTATGELFF
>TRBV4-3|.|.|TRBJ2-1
TGCGCCAGCAGCCACGGGCCTTCCCCCTACAATGAGCAGTTCTTC
CASSHGPSPYNEQFF
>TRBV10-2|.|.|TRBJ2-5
TGCGCCAGCAGGCCGGACCCCGCCGGAGAGACCCAGTACTTC
CASRPDPAGETQYF
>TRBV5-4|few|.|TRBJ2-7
TGTGCCAGCAGCTACTATTCCTACGAGCAGTACTTC
CASSYYSYEQYF
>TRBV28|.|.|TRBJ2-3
TGTGCCAGCAGTTTCCCAGGGAGTAAGGGCACAGATACGCAGTATTTT
CASSFPGSKGTDTQYF
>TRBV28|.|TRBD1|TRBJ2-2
TGTGCCAGCAGTACCGCTGACAGGGAAACCGGGGAGCTGTTTTTT
CASSTADRETGELFF
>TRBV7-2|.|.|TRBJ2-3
TGTGCCAGCAGCTTAACGGCGGGCCGTCAAAATACGCAGTATTTT
CASSLTAGRQNTQYF
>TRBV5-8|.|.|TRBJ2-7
TGTGCCAGCAGCTTATACGCAGGGTCTACCGAGCAGTACTTC
CASSLYAGSTEQYF
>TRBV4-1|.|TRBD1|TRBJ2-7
TGCGCCAGCAGCCCACTTCCCGGACAGGTACTAATCTCCTACGAGCAGTACTTC
CASSPLPGQVLISYEQYF
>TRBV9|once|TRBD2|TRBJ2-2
TGTGCCAGCAGCCCCCGGGTAGCGGGAGGATCGAACACCGGGGAGCTGTTTTTT
CASSPRVAGGSNTGELFF
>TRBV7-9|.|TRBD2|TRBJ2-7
TGTGCCAGCAGCCCCAGCGGGACGACCTACGAGCAGTACTTC
CASSPSGTTYEQYF
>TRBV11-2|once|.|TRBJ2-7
TGTGCCAGCAGCTTAGAATGGGGGGTTGCCTACGAGCAGTACTTC
CASSLEWGVAYEQYF
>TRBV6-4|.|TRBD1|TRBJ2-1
TGTGCCAGCAGGGGACAGGGGGAGGGCAATGAGCAGTTCTTC
CASRGQGEGNEQFF
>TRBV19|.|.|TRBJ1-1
TGTGCCAGTAGTATAGCCCAGGGCGGCAGTGAAGCTTTCTTT
CASSIAQGGSEAFF
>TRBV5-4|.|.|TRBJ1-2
TGTGCCAGCAGTCCCGGGGGGCTGGACTATGGCTACACCTTC
CASSPGGLDYGYTF
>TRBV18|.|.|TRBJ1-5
TGTGCCAGCTCAGGAAGGCGGACTCAGCCCCAGCATTTT
CASSGRRTQPQHF
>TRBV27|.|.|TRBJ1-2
TGTGCCAGCAGTTTGTTCGGGGGGGATGGCTACACCTTC
CASSLFGGDGYTF
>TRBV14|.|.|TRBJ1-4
TGTGCCAGCAGCCCACGCCTCCGGGCGAGGGTGCAAAATGAAAAACTGTTTTTT
CASSPRLRARVQNEKLFF
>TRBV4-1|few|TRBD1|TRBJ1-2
TGCGCCAGCAGCCCCCAGGGGGTCGACTATGGCTACACCTTC
CASSPQGVDYGYTF
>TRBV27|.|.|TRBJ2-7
TGTGCCAGCAGTGGAGGAGGCCCCTACGAGCAGTACTTC
CASSGGGPYEQYF
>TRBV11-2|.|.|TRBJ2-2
TGTGCCAGCACCTCAAATTACCCCCCGAACACCGGGGAGCTGTTTTTT
CASTSNYPPNTGELFF
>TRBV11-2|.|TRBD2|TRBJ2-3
TGTGCCAGCAGCTTAGATCGGGAGGGGAGGCTGGTCACAGATACGCAGTATTTT
CASSLDREGRLVTDTQYF
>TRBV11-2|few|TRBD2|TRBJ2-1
TGTGCCAGCAGGCTAGCGGGAGGCAATGAGCAGTTCTTC
CASRLAGGNEQFF
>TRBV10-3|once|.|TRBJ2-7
TGTGCCATCAGTGAGCCTGGGTACGAGCAGTACTTC
CAISEPGYEQYF
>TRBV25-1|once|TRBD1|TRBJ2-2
TGTGCCAGCAGTGAATTAGGGACAGAGAACACCGGGGAGCTGTTTTTT
CASSELGTENTGELFF
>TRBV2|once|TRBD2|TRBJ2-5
TGTGCCAGCAGTGATGGGACTAGTGGTCGAGAGACCCAGTACTTC
CASSDGTSGRETQYF